The 26 T cell receptor beta chains listed next were all sequenced from one sample in a study of T-cell memory formation after mild COVID-19. TCRdb re-called the 5' RACE reads through MiXCR, storing one row per CDR3 protein. The sample holds around 83,000 distinct CDR3 sequences, 25% seen once. Sequenced material: PBMCs or a T cell subset sorted from them (not recorded which). These TCRs come from a man aged 18-30 years who had mild COVID-19 (a few samples of this study predate the infection). Cell type and time point are not known.

CDR3 loop: CSARGVLTHEQFF. CDR3 coding DNA: TGCAGTGCTAGGGGGGTTTTGACTCATGAGCAGTTCTTC. This chain connects TRBV20-1 to TRBJ2-1; TRBD1 or TRBD2 may be the D gene (5 bases each). The V gene lost 3 bases and the J gene lost 8 bases, with 14 bases spanning the gap. Germline-derived CDR1 and CDR2 are DFQATT and SNEGSKA (reference sequence). The CDR3 has 13 residues.

The V and J genes are TRBV6-5 and TRBJ1-1; D may be TRBD1 (6 bases). The CDR3 extends over 11 amino acids. Germline-derived CDR1 and CDR2 are MNHEY and SVGAGI. V lost 6 bases, J lost 11 bases, and 13 bases lay in between. CDR3 in DNA: TGTGCCAGCAGGCTAGGGGGAGTCGCTTTCTTT. Translation: CASRLGGVAFF.

This clonotype is labeled as medium-sized. The chain couples TRBV4-3 to TRBJ2-5; D call uncertain. Germline CDR1 reads LGHNA; CDR2 reads YSLEER. CDR3 size: 15 residues. Trimming shortened V by 0 bases and J by 1 base, and 9 bases separated the two germline ends. In DNA, the CDR3 is TGCGCCAGCAGCCAAGATGTGGGCCTCCAAGAGACCCAGTACTTC. This sequence encodes CASSQDVGLQETQYF.

The V gene is TRBV7-9, the J gene TRBJ2-5; a possible D gene is TRBD2 (7 bases). The CDR3 is 12 residues long. V gave up 7 bases and J gave up 5 bases, with 11 bases separating them. The germline CDR1 and CDR2 sequences are SEHNR and FQNEAQ (reference sequence). This chain's CDR3 is CASTGGRETQYF. The CDR3 nucleotides read TGTGCCAGCACGGGGGGCAGGGAGACCCAGTACTTC.

This clonotype showed up just a few times. The chain couples TRBV27 to TRBJ1-6; D gene unclear. CDR3 length: 13 amino acids. Germline V gene sequence: CDR1 MNHEY, CDR2 SMNVEV (reference sequence). Trimming took off 3 bases at V and 11 bases at J, with 11 bases between the two ends. DNA for the CDR3: TGTGCCAGCAGTTTCGAGGGCACGACACCCCTCCACTTT. Translated, it gives CASSFEGTTPLHF.

This clonotype came up a few times. V is TRBV6-2 or TRBV6-3 and J is TRBJ2-7; unclear D gene. Germline V gene lookup returns CDR1 MNHEY and CDR2 SVGEGT. The CDR3 spans 12 residues. V shed 5 bases and J shed 6 bases, with 11 bases lying between them. CDR3 coding DNA: TGTGCCAGCAGTCCGCGCGGCCTCGAGCAGTACTTC. Its translation is CASSPRGLEQYF.

This clonotype was counted only a few times. The chain combines TRBV5-1 with TRBJ2-1; 12 nucleotides line up with TRBD2. After removal of 2 bases from V and 5 bases from J, the junction contained 5 bases not matched to a gene. Germline CDR1 and CDR2: SGHRS and YFSETQ. This CDR3 has 16 amino acids. The CDR3 bases are TGCGCCAGCAGCTTCCGTCTAGCGGGGGGGGACAATGAGCAGTTCTTC. As protein: CASSFRLAGGDNEQFF. The complete variable domain, with remaining parts taken from reference TRBV5-1 and TRBJ2-1, reads KAGVTQTPRYLIKTRGQQVTLSCSPISGHRSVSWYQQTPGQGLQFLFEYFSETQRNKGNFPGRFSGRQFSNSRSEMNVSTLELGDSALYLCASSFRLAGGDNEQFFGPGTRLTVL.

This clonotype was observed a handful of times. This rearrangement joins TRBV10-3 to TRBJ2-5, with unresolved D. The CDR3 has 12 residues. In germline, CDR1 is ENHRY, CDR2 SYGVKD. V lost 0 bases and J 5 bases, leaving 4 bases between the germline ends. CDR3 sequence: CAISESWETQYF. The CDR3 coding sequence is TGTGCCATCAGTGAGTCGTGGGAGACCCAGTACTTC.

J is TRBJ2-7 and V is TRBV7-9; the D gene could be TRBD1 or TRBD2 (6 bases each). V lost 2 bases and J lost 5, with 16 bases in between. The CDR3 has 15 amino acids. CDR1 SEHNR and CDR2 FQNEAQ come from the germline V gene (reference sequence). The DNA of the CDR3 is TGTGCCAGCAGCTTATACGGGGGCGCAGGAGACGAGCAGTACGTC. This encodes CASSLYGGAGDEQYV.

The gene calls are TRBV7-9 and TRBJ1-5; 8 positions agree with TRBD1. The CDR3 is made up of 16 amino acids. The V segment lost 4 bases and the J segment 3 bases; nucleotides outside the gene matches: 8. Per the germline V gene, CDR1 is SEHNR and CDR2 is FQNEAQ (reference sequence). CDR3 nucleotide sequence: TGTGCCAGCAGCTCAGAGGACAGGGCCCACAATCAGCCCCAGCATTTT. Its protein is CASSSEDRAHNQPQHF.

This clonotype has only a few counts. V and J are TRBV7-2 and TRBJ1-4, with a possible D match to TRBD1 (6 bases). Germline V gives CDR1 SGHTA, CDR2 FQGNSA. CDR3 length: 14 amino acids. V gave up 2 bases and J gave up 6 bases, with 10 bases separating them. The CDR3 sequence: CASSLWGGDEKLFF. In DNA, the CDR3 is TGTGCCAGCAGCTTATGGGGGGGCGATGAAAAACTGTTTTTT.

This clonotype has more than one count but fewer than ten. The V call is TRBV7-9, the J call TRBJ1-2, with D possibly matching TRBD1 (5 bases). Germline-derived CDR1 and CDR2 are SEHNR and FQNEAQ (reference sequence). This CDR3 has 14 amino acids. Trimming stripped 7 bases from V and 5 bases from J, with 17 bases between. Written as DNA, the CDR3 is TGTGCCAGCAAGGACACAACAAAATATTATGGCTACACCTTC. Its translation is CASKDTTKYYGYTF.

This clonotype was seen many times. This chain connects TRBV12-3 or TRBV12-4 to TRBJ2-3, with 9 bases that match TRBD1. CDR3 length: 14 amino acids. Unmatched junction bases numbered 1, after V lost 5 bases and J lost 1 base. As DNA, the CDR3 is TGTGCCAGCAGTGACAGGGGGGGCACAGATACGCAGTATTTT. Its protein is CASSDRGGTDTQYF.

The chain combines TRBV12-3 or TRBV12-4 with TRBJ2-5; 12 nucleotides match TRBD2. V gave up 4 bases and J gave up 2 bases; unmatched junction bases: 2. The CDR3 spans 15 residues. For the CDR3, the DNA is TGTGCCAGCAGTTGGGGGACTAGCGGGCAAGAGACCCAGTACTTC. Encoded protein: CASSWGTSGQETQYF.

This clonotype has more than one count but fewer than ten. The chain links TRBV11-2 to TRBJ2-5, with D perhaps assigned TRBD1 or TRBD2 (5 bases each). CDR3 length: 15 residues. V was trimmed by 6 bases and J by 2 bases, leaving 16 bases between them. Germline CDR1 reads SGHAT; CDR2 reads FQNNGV. The CDR3 protein is CASSPSLGDQETQYF. For the CDR3, the DNA is TGTGCCAGCAGTCCGTCCTTGGGGGATCAAGAGACCCAGTACTTC.

In its sample, this clonotype was seen a few times. The V and J genes are TRBV9 and TRBJ1-2; D remains unclear. Trimming took off 3 bases at V and 4 bases at J, with 13 bases between the two ends. The germline gives CDR1 SGDLS, CDR2 YYNGEE. CDR3 length: 14 amino acids. CDR3 region: CASSAPGSSYGYTF. The CDR3 DNA reads TGTGCCAGCAGCGCCCCAGGCAGCTCCTATGGCTACACCTTC.

This clonotype has more than one count but fewer than ten. The CDR3 sequence: CASGTGDNQPQHF. In nucleotides, the CDR3 is TGTGCCAGCGGAACAGGGGACAATCAGCCCCAGCATTTT. The V call is TRBV19, the J call TRBJ1-5; 7 nucleotides line up with TRBD1. V lost 9 bases, J lost 3 bases, and 5 bases stayed unmatched. There are 13 residues in the CDR3. Germline values: CDR1 LNHDA, CDR2 SQIVND (reference sequence).

This clonotype was detected a few times. The chain is built from TRBV7-8 and TRBJ2-7; no firm D call. V was clipped by 5 bases and J by 6 bases, with 11 bases between them. CDR1 and CDR2 from the germline V gene are SGHVS and FQNEAQ. The CDR3 spans 12 residues. The CDR3 region has the DNA TGTGCCAGCAGCCCTGGTTACGGCGAGCAGTACGTC. It yields the protein CASSPGYGEQYV.

The rearrangement joins TRBV11-2 to TRBJ2-1; 7 bases match TRBD2. Trimming removed 5 bases from V and 0 bases from J; junction bases left unmatched: 7. CDR1 and CDR2 from the germline V gene are SGHAT and FQNNGV. The CDR3 consists of 16 residues. The chain's CDR3 is CASSLSGFSSYNEQFF. The CDR3 DNA follows: TGTGCCAGCAGCCTTAGCGGGTTCAGCTCCTACAATGAGCAGTTCTTC.

This clonotype was counted ten times or more. The genes are TRBV20-1 and TRBJ2-3; weak D call: TRBD2 (7 bases). Germline CDR1 reads DFQATT; CDR2 reads SNEGSKA (reference sequence). This CDR3 contains 14 residues. Trimming cost V 4 bases and J 2 bases, with 13 bases left between them. The CDR3 spells CSATRGGFTDTQYF. The CDR3 nucleotides read TGCAGTGCTACGAGGGGGGGTTTCACAGATACGCAGTATTTT.

This rearrangement joins TRBV12-3 or TRBV12-4 to TRBJ1-2; weak D call: TRBD1 (6 bases). This CDR3 comprises 18 residues. Trimming shortened V by 1 base and J by 5 bases, and 23 bases separated the two germline ends. The CDR3 loop is CASSLVGHTGRIGYGYTF. DNA of the CDR3: TGTGCCAGCAGTTTAGTAGGGCATACAGGGAGGATAGGGTATGGCTACACCTTC.

The rearrangement links TRBV7-2 to TRBJ1-1; D may be TRBD1 (5 bases). CDR3 length: 17 amino acids. Germline loops: CDR1 SGHTA, CDR2 FQGNSA. The germline V and J ends were trimmed by 2 bases and 1 base, with 17 bases remaining between them. The CDR3 DNA is TGTGCCAGCAGCTTAAAGGCCTGGGGGACCGCGAACACTGAAGCTTTCTTT. As protein: CASSLKAWGTANTEAFF.

This clonotype was counted only a few times. This chain uses TRBV12-3 or TRBV12-4 with TRBJ1-2; D gene uncertain. V gave up 7 bases and J gave up 6 bases, with 9 bases separating them. CDR3 length: 11 amino acids. CDR3 amino acids: CASNGENGYTF. CDR3 bases: TGTGCCAGCAACGGAGAAAATGGCTACACCTTC.

The CDR3 DNA reads as TGTGCCAGCAGCTTAGCCGCAGAGAACACTGAAGCTTTCTTT. Translating it yields CASSLAAENTEAFF. This chain joins TRBV7-8 and TRBJ1-1; D unresolved. Germline CDR1 and CDR2: SGHVS and FQNEAQ. Between the trimmed V and J ends, which lost 0 bases and 1 base, there was a span of 6 bases. The CDR3 loop spans 14 amino acids.

The J gene is TRBJ1-5, the V gene TRBV7-9; D gene ambiguous. CDR1 and CDR2 (germline): SEHNR, FQNEAQ (reference sequence). This CDR3 has 15 residues. The V and J ends lost 3 bases and 7 bases respectively, with 16 bases between them. The CDR3 sequence is CASSFDKAALQPQHF. In nucleotides, the CDR3 is TGTGCCAGCAGCTTTGACAAGGCCGCATTACAGCCCCAGCATTTT.

This clonotype was counted between two and nine times. One junction end does not reproduce the germline sequence, and a read error may be involved. CDR3 DNA: TGCGCCAGTAGTGGGGCGCGAATGACGTCGGGACGACAAACTTTCTTT. Encoded protein: CASSGARMTSGRQTFF. This chain connects TRBV19 to TRBJ1-1; weak D call: TRBD1 (5 bases). This CDR3 has 16 amino acids. The germline V gene encodes CDR1 LNHDA and CDR2 SQIVND (reference sequence).